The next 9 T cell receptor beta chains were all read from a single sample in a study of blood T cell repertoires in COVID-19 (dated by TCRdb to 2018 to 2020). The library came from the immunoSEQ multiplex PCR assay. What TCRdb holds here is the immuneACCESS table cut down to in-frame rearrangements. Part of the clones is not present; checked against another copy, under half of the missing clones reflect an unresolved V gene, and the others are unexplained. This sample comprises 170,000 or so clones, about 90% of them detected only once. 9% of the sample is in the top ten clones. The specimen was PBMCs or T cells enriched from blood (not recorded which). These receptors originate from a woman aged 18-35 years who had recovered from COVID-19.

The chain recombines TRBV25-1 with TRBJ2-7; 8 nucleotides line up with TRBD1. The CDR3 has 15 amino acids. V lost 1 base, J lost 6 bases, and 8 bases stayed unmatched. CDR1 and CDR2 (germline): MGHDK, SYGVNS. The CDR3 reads CASSESFPTGGEQYF. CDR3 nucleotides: TGTGCCAGCAGTGAATCCTTTCCAACAGGGGGCGAGCAGTACTTC.

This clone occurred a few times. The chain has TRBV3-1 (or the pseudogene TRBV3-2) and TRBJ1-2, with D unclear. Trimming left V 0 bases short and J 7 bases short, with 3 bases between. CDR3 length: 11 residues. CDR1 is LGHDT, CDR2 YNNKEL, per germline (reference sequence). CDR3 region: CASSQEAGYTF. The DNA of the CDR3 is TGTGCCAGCAGCCAAGAAGCTGGCTACACCTTC.

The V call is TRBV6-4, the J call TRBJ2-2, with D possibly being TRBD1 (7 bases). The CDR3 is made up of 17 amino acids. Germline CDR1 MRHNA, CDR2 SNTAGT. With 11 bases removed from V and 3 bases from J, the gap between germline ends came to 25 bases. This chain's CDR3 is CAVTSGQGDLDTGELFF. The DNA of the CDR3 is TGTGCCGTAACCTCCGGGCAGGGGGACTTGGACACCGGGGAGCTGTTTTTT.

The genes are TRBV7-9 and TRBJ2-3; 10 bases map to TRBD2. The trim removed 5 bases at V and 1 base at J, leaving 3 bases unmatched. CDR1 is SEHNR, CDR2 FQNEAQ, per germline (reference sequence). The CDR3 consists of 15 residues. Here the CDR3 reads CASSPTSGGTDTQYF. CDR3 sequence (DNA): TGTGCCAGCAGCCCAACTAGCGGGGGCACAGATACGCAGTATTTT.

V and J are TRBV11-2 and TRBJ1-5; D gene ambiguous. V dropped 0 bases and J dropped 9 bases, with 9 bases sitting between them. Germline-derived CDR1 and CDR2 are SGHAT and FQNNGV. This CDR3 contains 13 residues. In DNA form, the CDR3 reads TGTGCCAGCAGCTTAGAGTACGGTAGGCCCCAGCATTTT. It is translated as CASSLEYGRPQHF.

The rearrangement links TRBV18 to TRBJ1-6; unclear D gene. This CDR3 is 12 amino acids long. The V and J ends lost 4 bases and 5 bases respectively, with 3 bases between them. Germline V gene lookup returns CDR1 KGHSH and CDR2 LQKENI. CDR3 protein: CASSLNNSPLHF. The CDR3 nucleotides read TGTGCCAGCTCACTAAATAATTCACCCCTCCACTTT.

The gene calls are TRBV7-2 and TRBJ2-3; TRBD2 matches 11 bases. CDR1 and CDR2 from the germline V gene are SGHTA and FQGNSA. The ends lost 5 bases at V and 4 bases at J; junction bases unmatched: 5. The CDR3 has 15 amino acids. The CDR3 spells CASSLLAGASDTQYF. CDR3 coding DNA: TGTGCCAGCAGCCTACTAGCGGGAGCTTCAGATACGCAGTATTTT.

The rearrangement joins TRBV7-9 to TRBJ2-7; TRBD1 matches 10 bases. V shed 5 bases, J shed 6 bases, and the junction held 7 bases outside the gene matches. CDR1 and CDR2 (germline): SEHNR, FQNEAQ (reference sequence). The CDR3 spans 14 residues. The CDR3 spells CASSTGQGNSEQYF. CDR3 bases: TGTGCCAGCAGCACGGGACAGGGGAATTCCGAGCAGTACTTC.

DNA for the CDR3: TGTGCCAGCAGCTTAGGGGATAATCGGGACAACACCTACGAGCAGTACTTC. Its translation is CASSLGDNRDNTYEQYF. The chain joins TRBV5-8 to TRBJ2-7, with D perhaps matching TRBD1 (6 bases). V lost 2 bases and J lost 2, with 20 bases in between. CDR1 and CDR2 from the germline V gene are SGHTS and YDEGEE. The CDR3 has 17 amino acids.